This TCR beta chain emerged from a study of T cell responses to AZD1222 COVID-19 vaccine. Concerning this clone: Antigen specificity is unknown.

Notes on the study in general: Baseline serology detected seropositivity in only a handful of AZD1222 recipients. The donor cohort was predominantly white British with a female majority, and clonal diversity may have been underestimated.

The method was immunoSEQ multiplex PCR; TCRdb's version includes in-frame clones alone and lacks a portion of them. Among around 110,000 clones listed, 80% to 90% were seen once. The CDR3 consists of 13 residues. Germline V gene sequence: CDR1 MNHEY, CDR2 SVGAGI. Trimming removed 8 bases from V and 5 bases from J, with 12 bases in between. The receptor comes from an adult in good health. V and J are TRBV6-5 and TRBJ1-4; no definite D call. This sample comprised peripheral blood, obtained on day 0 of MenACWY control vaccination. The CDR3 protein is CASGRLYNEKLFF. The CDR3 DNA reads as TGTGCCAGCGGTCGGCTCTACAATGAAAAACTGTTTTTT.